One sample yielded the 18 T cell receptor beta chains listed below, sequenced in a study of shared clonotypes between healthy human individuals. Measured with immunoSEQ multiplex PCR; TCRdb has only the in-frame clones, and not every one. Here the sample spans approximately 1,500,000 clones, 98% being singletons. Sample: naive CD4+ T cells sorted from blood. Subset denoted: CD45RA+ positively selected. The receptors were gathered from a man in his thirties or forties in good health.

This chain uses TRBV18 with TRBJ2-1; D not resolved. Trimming left V 1 base short and J 4 bases short, with 11 bases between. The CDR3 spans 15 residues. The germline V gene has CDR1 KGHSH and CDR2 LQKENI. The CDR3 sequence: CASSPQGGEYNEQFF. The CDR3, as DNA: TGTGCCAGCTCACCACAAGGTGGGGAATACAATGAGCAGTTCTTC.

This rearrangement joins TRBV28 to TRBJ2-5, with 7 nucleotides matching TRBD1. The V and J ends lost 7 bases and 2 bases, in that order; junction bases with no gene match: 10. The CDR3 sequence is 15 residues long. In germline, CDR1 is MDHEN, CDR2 SYDVKM. CDR3 in DNA: TGTGCCAGCAATCGAGCCGGGACAGCACAAGAGACCCAGTACTTC. Translation: CASNRAGTAQETQYF. Full variable domain (remainder filled in from reference TRBV28 and TRBJ2-5): DVKVTQSSRYLVKRTGEKVFLECVQDMDHENMFWYRQDPGLGLRLIYFSYDVKMKEKGDIPEGYSVSREKKERFSLILESASTNQTSMYLCASNRAGTAQETQYFGPGTRLLVL.

The count of this clone is one. The chain links TRBV18 to TRBJ2-3, with 9 bases lining up with TRBD1. The CDR3 loop spans 16 amino acids. Germline CDR1 is KGHSH and CDR2 is LQKENI. V was pared by 6 bases and J by 5 bases, with 12 bases of the junction left unmatched. CDR3 in amino acids: CASSQFNRGHGDTQYF. CDR3 in DNA: TGTGCCAGCTCGCAGTTCAACAGGGGGCATGGAGATACGCAGTATTTT.

V usage is TRBV5-5 and J usage is TRBJ2-7; D possibly corresponds to TRBD2 (5 bases). V lost 4 bases, J lost 2 bases, and 19 bases lay in between. The CDR3 runs to 16 residues. Germline-derived CDR1 and CDR2 are SGHKS and YYEKEE (reference sequence). CDR3: CASSLLPDFGTYEQYF. The CDR3, as DNA: TGTGCCAGCAGCCTACTGCCGGACTTTGGCACCTACGAGCAGTACTTC.

This clone showed up just once. The rearrangement links TRBV7-8 to TRBJ2-1; D might be TRBD1 or TRBD2, each matching 7 bases. Between the trimmed V and J ends, which lost 5 bases and 4 bases, there was a span of 15 bases. The CDR3 has 15 residues. Germline CDR1 and CDR2: SGHVS and FQNEAQ. The CDR3 protein is CASSPRGRVYNEQFF. For the CDR3, the DNA is TGTGCCAGCAGCCCCAGGGGGAGGGTTTACAATGAGCAGTTCTTC.

This chain links TRBV19 with TRBJ2-5; 10 bases are shared with TRBD1. The V gene's germline CDR1 is LNHDA and CDR2 SQIVND (reference sequence). Trimming took 7 bases from V and 5 from J; bases not matched to a gene: 7. CDR3 length equals 14 residues. The CDR3 here is CASTLTGGGETQYF. CDR3 bases: TGTGCCAGTACCCTGACAGGGGGCGGGGAGACCCAGTACTTC.

This clone appeared a single time. This chain uses TRBV7-6 with TRBJ1-1; D might be TRBD1 (5 bases). V was shortened by 1 base and J by 0 bases, with 6 bases between the two germline ends. The length of the CDR3 is 14 residues. CDR1 is SGHVS and CDR2 is FNYEAQ in the germline V gene. Here the CDR3 reads CASSLGGVNTEAFF. CDR3 nucleotide sequence: TGTGCCAGCAGCTTAGGGGGGGTGAACACTGAAGCTTTCTTT.

The chain combines TRBV6-6 with TRBJ1-1; tentative D call: TRBD1 (6 bases). V shed 5 bases and J shed 1 base, with 11 bases lying between them. The CDR3 length is 14 residues. Germline CDR1 and CDR2: MNHNY and SVGAGI (reference sequence). DNA for the CDR3: TGTGCCAGCAGTACCCTCAGGGGGAACACTGAAGCTTTCTTT. Translating gives CASSTLRGNTEAFF.

The V and J genes are TRBV7-8 and TRBJ2-7; D is undetermined. CDR3 size: 12 residues. Per the germline V gene, CDR1 is SGHVS and CDR2 is FQNEAQ. V was pared by 2 bases and J by 5 bases, with 7 bases between. The CDR3 reads CASSLKADEQYF. The CDR3 DNA is TGTGCCAGCAGCTTAAAGGCTGACGAGCAGTACTTC.

The J gene is TRBJ2-7, the V gene TRBV15; D perhaps matches TRBD2 (5 bases). Trimming shortened V by 6 bases and J by 6 bases, and 27 bases separated the two germline ends. Germline CDR1 and CDR2: LNHNV and YYDKDF (reference sequence). The CDR3 has 17 amino acids. CDR3 residues: CATSIEGPPSRSREQYF. CDR3 bases: TGTGCCACCAGTATAGAGGGTCCCCCGAGCAGGTCCCGCGAGCAGTACTTC.

The chain joins TRBV28 to TRBJ1-5, with D possibly matching TRBD1 (5 bases). There are 13 residues in the CDR3. Germline loops: CDR1 MDHEN, CDR2 SYDVKM. V was pared by 2 bases and J by 6 bases, with 8 bases between. The CDR3 DNA follows: TGTGCCAGCAGTTTAAGGGGCGGTCAGCCCCAGCATTTT. Protein product: CASSLRGGQPQHF.

V and J are TRBV7-3 and TRBJ1-1; D unresolved. CDR3 length: 13 residues. Germline CDR1 is SGHTA and CDR2 is FQGTGA. The V gene lost 8 bases and the J gene lost 0 bases, with 10 bases spanning the gap. The CDR3, as DNA: TGTGCCAGCTCTATCTTTCTGAACACTGAAGCTTTCTTT. Encoded protein: CASSIFLNTEAFF.

This clone was seen a single time. V gene TRBV30 combines with J gene TRBJ2-7; TRBD1 might be the D (6 bases). V was pared by 0 bases and J by 2 bases, with 14 bases between. Germline assignment: CDR1 GTSNPN and CDR2 SVGIG (reference sequence). This CDR3 spans 15 amino acids. Written as DNA, the CDR3 is TGTGCCTGGAGTGTACTGGCAGGGGCTACCTACGAGCAGTACTTC. Its protein is CAWSVLAGATYEQYF.

The chain uses TRBV11-2 and TRBJ2-6; perhaps D is TRBD1 or TRBD2 (5 bases each). The CDR3 spans 15 residues. Germline V CDR1 and CDR2: SGHAT, FQNNGV. Trimming cost V 6 bases and J 2 bases, with 11 bases left between them. DNA of the CDR3: TGTGCCAGCAGTTTGGGGACGGCTGGGGCCAACGTCCTGACTTTC. Translation: CASSLGTAGANVLTF.

The genes are TRBV18 and TRBJ2-7, with 9 bases that match TRBD2. Germline CDR1 reads KGHSH; CDR2 reads LQKENI. The CDR3 spans 15 residues. Trimming cost V 2 bases and J 2 bases; bases outside gene matches: 4. In DNA form, the CDR3 reads TGTGCCAGCTCACCAATTGCTAGCGGGACCTACGAGCAGTACTTC. Translated: CASSPIASGTYEQYF.

The chain employs TRBV4-3 and TRBJ2-1, with a tentative D call TRBD2 (6 bases). Germline V gives CDR1 LGHNA, CDR2 YSLEER. The length of the CDR3 is 18 residues. The V end was cut by 1 base, the J end by 2 bases, with 18 bases between. The chain's CDR3 is CASSQGTANGRPYNEQFF. DNA for the CDR3: TGCGCCAGCAGCCAAGGAACTGCGAATGGGAGGCCCTACAATGAGCAGTTCTTC.

Here the CDR3 DNA reads TGTGCCAGCAGCAACCCGTTAGCGGGAGGGAGAAATGAGCAGTTCTTC. It specifies CASSNPLAGGRNEQFF. V is TRBV27 and J is TRBJ2-1, with 11 positions matching TRBD2. The germline V gene has CDR1 MNHEY and CDR2 SMNVEV (reference sequence). The CDR3 extends over 16 amino acids. V trimming: 6 bases; J trimming: 7 bases; junction bases outside the gene matches: 11.

V is TRBV7-8 and J is TRBJ2-2, with 9 bases matching TRBD1. Trimming at V came to 3 bases and at J to 4 bases, leaving 6 bases not matched to a gene. Germline CDR1 and CDR2: SGHVS and FQNEAQ. The CDR3 length is 16 residues. As DNA, the CDR3 is TGTGCCAGCAGCTTCTTAACAGGGGGCTTCACCGGGGAGCTGTTTTTT. Amino acids: CASSFLTGGFTGELFF.